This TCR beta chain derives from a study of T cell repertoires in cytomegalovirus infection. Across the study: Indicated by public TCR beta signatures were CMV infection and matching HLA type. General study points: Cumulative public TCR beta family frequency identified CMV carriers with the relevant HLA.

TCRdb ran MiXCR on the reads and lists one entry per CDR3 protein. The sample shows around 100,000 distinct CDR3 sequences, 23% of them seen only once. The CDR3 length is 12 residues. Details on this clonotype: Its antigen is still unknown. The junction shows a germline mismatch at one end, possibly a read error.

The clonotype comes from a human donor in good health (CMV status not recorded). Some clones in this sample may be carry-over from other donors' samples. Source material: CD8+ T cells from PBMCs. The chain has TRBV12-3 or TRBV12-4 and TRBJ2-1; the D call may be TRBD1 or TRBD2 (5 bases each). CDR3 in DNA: TGTACCAGCAGTTTAGAGGGACGGGAGCAGTTCTTC. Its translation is CTSSLEGREQFF.